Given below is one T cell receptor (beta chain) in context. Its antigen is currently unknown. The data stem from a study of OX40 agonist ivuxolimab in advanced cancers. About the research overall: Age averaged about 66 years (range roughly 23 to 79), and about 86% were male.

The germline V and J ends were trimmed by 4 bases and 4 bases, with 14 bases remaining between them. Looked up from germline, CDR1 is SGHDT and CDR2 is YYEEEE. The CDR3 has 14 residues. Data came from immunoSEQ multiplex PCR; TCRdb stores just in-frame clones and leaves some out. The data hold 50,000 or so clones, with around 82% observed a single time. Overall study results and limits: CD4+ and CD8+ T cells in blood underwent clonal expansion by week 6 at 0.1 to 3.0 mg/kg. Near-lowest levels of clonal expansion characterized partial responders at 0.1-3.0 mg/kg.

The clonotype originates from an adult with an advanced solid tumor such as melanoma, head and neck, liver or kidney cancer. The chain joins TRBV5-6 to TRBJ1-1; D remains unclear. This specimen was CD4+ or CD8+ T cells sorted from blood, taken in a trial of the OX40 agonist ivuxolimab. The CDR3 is CASSETFRFTEAFF. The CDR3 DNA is TGTGCCAGCAGCGAGACCTTTCGCTTCACTGAAGCTTTCTTT. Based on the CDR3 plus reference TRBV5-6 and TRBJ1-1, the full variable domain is DAGVTQSPTHLIKTRGQQVTLRCSPKSGHDTVSWYQQALGQGPQFIFQYYEEEERQRGNFPDRFSGHQFPNYSSELNVNALLLGDSALYLCASSETFRFTEAFFGQGTRLTVV.